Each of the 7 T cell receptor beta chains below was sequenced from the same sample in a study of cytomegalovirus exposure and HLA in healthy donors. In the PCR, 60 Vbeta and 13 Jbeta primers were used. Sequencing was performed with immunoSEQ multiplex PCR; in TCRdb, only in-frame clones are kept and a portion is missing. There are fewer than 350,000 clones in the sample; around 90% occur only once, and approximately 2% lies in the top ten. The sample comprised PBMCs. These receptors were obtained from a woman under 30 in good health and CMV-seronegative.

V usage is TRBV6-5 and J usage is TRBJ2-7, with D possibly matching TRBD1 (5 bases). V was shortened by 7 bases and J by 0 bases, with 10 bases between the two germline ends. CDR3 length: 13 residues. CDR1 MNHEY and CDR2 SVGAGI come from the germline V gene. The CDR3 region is CASTGADSYEQYF. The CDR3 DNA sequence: TGTGCCAGCACTGGGGCAGACTCCTACGAGCAGTACTTC.

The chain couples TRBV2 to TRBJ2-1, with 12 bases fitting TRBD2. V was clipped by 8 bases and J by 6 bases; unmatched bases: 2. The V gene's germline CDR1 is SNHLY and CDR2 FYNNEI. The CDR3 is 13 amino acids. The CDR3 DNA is TGTGCCAGCGGACTAGCGGGGAGCAATGAGCAGTTCTTC. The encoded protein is CASGLAGSNEQFF.

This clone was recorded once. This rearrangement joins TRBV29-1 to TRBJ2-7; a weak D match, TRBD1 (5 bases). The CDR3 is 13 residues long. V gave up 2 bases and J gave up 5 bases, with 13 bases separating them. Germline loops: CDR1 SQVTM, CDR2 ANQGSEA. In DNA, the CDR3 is TGCAGCGTTGAATTGACAGTTCTCCACGAGCAGTACTTC. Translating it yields CSVELTVLHEQYF.

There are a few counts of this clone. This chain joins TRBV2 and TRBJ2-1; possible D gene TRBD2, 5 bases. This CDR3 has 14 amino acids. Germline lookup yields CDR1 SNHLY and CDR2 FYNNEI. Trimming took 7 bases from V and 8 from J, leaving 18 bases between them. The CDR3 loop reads CASTTGLAVHEQFF. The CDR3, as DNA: TGTGCCAGCACTACCGGCCTAGCAGTCCATGAGCAGTTCTTC.

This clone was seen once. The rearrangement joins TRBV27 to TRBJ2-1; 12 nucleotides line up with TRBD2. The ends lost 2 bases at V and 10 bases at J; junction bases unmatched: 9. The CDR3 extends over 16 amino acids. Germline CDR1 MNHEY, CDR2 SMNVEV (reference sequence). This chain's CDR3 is CASSLIPSGGAREQFF. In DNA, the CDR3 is TGTGCCAGCAGTTTAATACCTAGCGGGGGGGCAAGGGAGCAGTTCTTC.

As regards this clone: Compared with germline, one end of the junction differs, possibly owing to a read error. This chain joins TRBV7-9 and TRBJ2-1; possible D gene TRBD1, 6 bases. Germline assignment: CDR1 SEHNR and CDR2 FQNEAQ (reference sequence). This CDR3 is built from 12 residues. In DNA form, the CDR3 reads TGTTCCAGCAGCTTATCGCTCCAGGGGTCGTTCTTC. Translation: CSSSLSLQGSFF. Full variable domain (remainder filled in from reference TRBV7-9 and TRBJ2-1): DTGVSQNPRHKITKRGQNVTFRCDPISEHNRLYWYRQTLGQGPEFLTYFQNEAQLEKSRLLSDRFSAERPKGSFSTLEIQRTEQGDSAMYLCSSSLSLQGSFFGPGTRLTVL.

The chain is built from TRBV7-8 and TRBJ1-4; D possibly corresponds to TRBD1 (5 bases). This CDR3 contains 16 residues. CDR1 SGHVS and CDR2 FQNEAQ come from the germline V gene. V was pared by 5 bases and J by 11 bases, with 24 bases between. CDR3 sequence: CASSPTPVTGLRKLFF. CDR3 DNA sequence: TGTGCCAGCAGCCCCACCCCTGTCACGGGACTCAGGAAACTGTTTTTT.